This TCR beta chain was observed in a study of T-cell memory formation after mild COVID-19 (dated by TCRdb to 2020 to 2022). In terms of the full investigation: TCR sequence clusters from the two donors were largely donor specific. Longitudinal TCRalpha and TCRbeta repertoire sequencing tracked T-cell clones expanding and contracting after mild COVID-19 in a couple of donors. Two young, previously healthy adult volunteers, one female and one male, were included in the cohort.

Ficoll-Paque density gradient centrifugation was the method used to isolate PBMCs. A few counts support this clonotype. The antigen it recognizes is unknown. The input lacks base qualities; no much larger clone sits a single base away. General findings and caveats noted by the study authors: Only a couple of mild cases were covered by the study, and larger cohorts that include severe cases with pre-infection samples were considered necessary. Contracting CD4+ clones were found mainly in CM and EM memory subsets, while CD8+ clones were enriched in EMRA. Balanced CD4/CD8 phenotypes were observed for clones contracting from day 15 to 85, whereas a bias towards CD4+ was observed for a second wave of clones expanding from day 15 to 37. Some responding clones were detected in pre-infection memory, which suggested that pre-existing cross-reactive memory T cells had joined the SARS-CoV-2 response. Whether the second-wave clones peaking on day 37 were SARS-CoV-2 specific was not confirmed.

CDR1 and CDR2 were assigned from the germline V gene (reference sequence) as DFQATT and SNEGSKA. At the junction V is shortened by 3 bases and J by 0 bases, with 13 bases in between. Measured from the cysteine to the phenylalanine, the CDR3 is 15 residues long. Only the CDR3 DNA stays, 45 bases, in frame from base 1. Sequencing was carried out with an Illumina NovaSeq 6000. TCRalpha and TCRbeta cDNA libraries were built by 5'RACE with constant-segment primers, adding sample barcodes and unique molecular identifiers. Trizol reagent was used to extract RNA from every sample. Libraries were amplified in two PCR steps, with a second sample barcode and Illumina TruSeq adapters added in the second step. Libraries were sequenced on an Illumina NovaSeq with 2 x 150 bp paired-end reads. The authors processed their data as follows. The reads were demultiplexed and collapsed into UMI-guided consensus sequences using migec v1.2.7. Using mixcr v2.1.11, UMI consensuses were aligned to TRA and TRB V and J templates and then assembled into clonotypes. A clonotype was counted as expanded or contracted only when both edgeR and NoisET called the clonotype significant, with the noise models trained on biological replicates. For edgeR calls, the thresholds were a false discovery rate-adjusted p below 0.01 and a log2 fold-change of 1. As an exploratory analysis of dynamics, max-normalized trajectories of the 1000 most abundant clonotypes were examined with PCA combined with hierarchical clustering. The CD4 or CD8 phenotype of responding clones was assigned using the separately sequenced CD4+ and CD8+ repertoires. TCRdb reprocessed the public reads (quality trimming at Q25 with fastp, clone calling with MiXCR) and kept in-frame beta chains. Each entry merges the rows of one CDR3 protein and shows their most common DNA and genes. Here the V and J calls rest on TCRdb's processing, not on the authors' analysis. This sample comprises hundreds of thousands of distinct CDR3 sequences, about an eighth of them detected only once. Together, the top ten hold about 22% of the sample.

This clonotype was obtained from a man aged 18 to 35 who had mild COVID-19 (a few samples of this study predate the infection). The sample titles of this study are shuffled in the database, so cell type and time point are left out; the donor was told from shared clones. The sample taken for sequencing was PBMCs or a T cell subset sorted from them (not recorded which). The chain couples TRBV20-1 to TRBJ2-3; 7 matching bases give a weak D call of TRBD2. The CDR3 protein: CSASVGGRSTDTQYF. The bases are TGCAGTGCTAGTGTGGGGGGGCGCAGCACAGATACGCAGTATTTT.